The rows below give T cell receptor beta chains drawn from one sample of a study of identical twins. TCRdb itself ran the 5' RACE reads through MiXCR, one entry per CDR3 protein. Of 260,000 or so distinct CDR3 sequences listed, 6.5% to 9% were seen once; the top ten hold 5% to 6%. These data were also filed under a second study, of yellow fever vaccine responses in identical twins.

The sample comprised CD8+ T cells sorted from blood. The receptors were sampled from a woman under 30 in good health. Both conserved end residues are part of each CDR3. Each record gives: CDR3 DNA, CDR3 protein, V gene, D gene, J gene, clone size. The D gene is left open where the match is weak. Part of the rows lack a size; the others show once, few, many or a class for expanded clones.

TGCGCCAGCAGCCCTGGCGAGGCTGAAGCTTTCTTT CASSPGEAEAFF TRBV5-1 - TRBJ1-1 many
TGCGCCAGCAGCTCCCGAGTGGAGGCTGAAGCTTTCTTT CASSSRVEAEAFF TRBV5-1 - TRBJ1-1 few
TGCAGCGTTGAGCGGGGACAGTCCTCTTCGTTC CSVERGQSSSF TRBV29-1 - TRBJ2-5 many
TGTGCCTGCTGCCCTGGGACTAGCGGCGATAGCTCCTACAATGAGCAGTTCTTC CACCPGTSGDSSYNEQFF TRBV12-3/TRBV12-4 TRBD2 TRBJ2-1 -
TGTGCCAGCAGTTCACCAGACACTGAAGCTTTCTTT CASSSPDTEAFF TRBV12-3/TRBV12-4 - TRBJ1-1 few
TGTGCCAGCAGTTCCATTCGGACAGTCGACACCGGGGAGCTGTTTTTT CASSSIRTVDTGELFF TRBV12-3/TRBV12-4 - TRBJ2-2 few
TGTGCCAGCAGCTTACGAGCGGGGGGCCTCACCGGGGAGCTGTTTTTT CASSLRAGGLTGELFF TRBV7-6 TRBD2 TRBJ2-2 -
TGCAGTGCTAGCCGGGAGCGACGCCGCCAAGAGACCCAGTACTTC CSASRERRRQETQYF TRBV20-1 - TRBJ2-5 few
TGCGCCAGCAGCCCACCCGGGACAGCGAACACTGAAGCTTTCTTT CASSPPGTANTEAFF TRBV4-1 TRBD1 TRBJ1-1 few
TGTGCCAGCAGCGCCCCCCGGCTAGCAGACAATGAGCAGTTCTTC CASSAPRLADNEQFF TRBV9 - TRBJ2-1 -
TGCAGCGTTGGTGGGACTAGCTCCTACAATGAGCAGTTCTTC CSVGGTSSYNEQFF TRBV29-1 TRBD2 TRBJ2-1 few
TGTGCCAGCAGCATTAAACCGGGACTCACAAATCAGCCCCAGCATTTT CASSIKPGLTNQPQHF TRBV21-1 - TRBJ1-5 -
TGCAGTGCCTCGCTAGAAATCGCCTACAATGAGCAGTTCTTC CSASLEIAYNEQFF TRBV20-1 - TRBJ2-1 few
TGCGCCAGCAGCTTGACTGCAGGATTCTGGGAGCAGTTCTTC CASSLTAGFWEQFF TRBV5-1 - TRBJ2-1 -
TGTGCCAGCAGCCTCGAAGAGGGGACACACTATGGCTACACCTTC CASSLEEGTHYGYTF TRBV4-2 - TRBJ1-2 many
TGTGCCAGCAGCTACGGGGCTCTCTACGAGCAGTACTTC CASSYGALYEQYF TRBV5-8 - TRBJ2-7 -
TGTGCCAGCAGTTTCGGACAGCTCGGGGAGCTGTTTTTT CASSFGQLGELFF TRBV27 - TRBJ2-2 few
TGCGCCAGCAGCTTGGGAGCAGGGGGACGGAATGAGCAGTTCTTC CASSLGAGGRNEQFF TRBV5-1 TRBD1 TRBJ2-1 few
TGTGCCAGCAGTGACCATCGGGGTTTCACAGATACGCAGTATTTT CASSDHRGFTDTQYF TRBV6-1 - TRBJ2-3 -
TGTGCCAGCAGCTTACCGGAGACTAGCGGGAGAGAGACCCAGTACTTC CASSLPETSGRETQYF TRBV7-8 TRBD2 TRBJ2-5 few
TGCAGCGTTGCTCCAGTGACAGGGGCTACCAATGAGCAGTTCTTC CSVAPVTGATNEQFF TRBV29-1 TRBD1 TRBJ2-1 many
TGTGCCAGCAGCCATTCTTTAGGGGGGCATCAGCCCCAGCATTTT CASSHSLGGHQPQHF TRBV3-1 - TRBJ1-5 many
TGTGCCAGCAACTATGGCTCTGGGGCCAACGTCCTGACTTTC CASNYGSGANVLTF TRBV13 - TRBJ2-6 few
TGTGCCAGCGGCTTCGGGGACCGTGAGCTGTTTTTT CASGFGDRELFF TRBV11-2 - TRBJ2-2 many
TGTGCCACCAGTACAGGACCGTGGGGTGGGGCCAACGTCCTGACTTTC CATSTGPWGGANVLTF TRBV15 - TRBJ2-6 -
TGCGCCAGCAGCCTCACGACCATCTACAATGAGCAGTTCTTC CASSLTTIYNEQFF TRBV5-1 - TRBJ2-1 -
TGTGCCAGCAGGCTGAACAATGAGCAGTTCTTC CASRLNNEQFF TRBV27 - TRBJ2-1 few